This T cell receptor (beta chain) originates from a study of T cells after yellow fever vaccination. TCRdb independently ran MiXCR on the 5' RACE reads; one entry per CDR3 protein. The profile shows hundreds of thousands of distinct CDR3 sequences, around a sixth of them singletons. Broader study findings: Primary-vaccination clones mostly resurfaced post-booster (96% CD4, roughly 90% CD8).

Trimming took 4 bases from V and 5 from J, leaving 23 bases between them. The CDR3 sequence is 17 residues long. Germline CDR1 and CDR2: SEHNR and FQNEAQ (reference sequence). Comment on this clonotype: Antigen unknown.

This sample comprised PBMCs, obtained before the yellow fever booster vaccination. The chain recombines TRBV7-9 with TRBJ2-5, with D possibly matching TRBD1 (6 bases). This TCR came from a man between 18 and 29 years old who received the YFV17D yellow fever vaccine. For the CDR3, the DNA is TGTGCCAGCAGCTCGAAGAGGGGACAACATGCCCTCGAGACCCAGTACTTC. As protein: CASSSKRGQHALETQYF.